The 27 T cell receptor beta chains in this list originate from one sample, sequenced in a study of graft-versus-host responses after intestinal transplantation. Libraries were prepared by immunoSEQ multiplex PCR; TCRdb keeps only in-frame clonotypes and omits some of them. Of roughly 14,000 clones listed, more than 25% were seen once; the top ten hold roughly 2%. Plated together were about 200,000 CFSE-labeled responder cells and about 200,000 irradiated, violet-dye-labeled stimulator cells. The material was alloreactive CD8+ T cells from a mixed lymphocyte reaction culture, obtained before intestinal transplant. Specified subset: CFSE-low proliferating T cells sorted from roughly 6-day pre-transplant mixed lymphocyte reaction (GvH or HvG direction). Receptor source: a human patient who received an intestinal transplant.

The chain joins TRBV6-5 to TRBJ1-3, with 10 bases fitting TRBD1. V lost 2 bases, J lost 1 base, and 2 bases stayed unmatched. CDR3 length: 16 residues. Germline V CDR1 and CDR2: MNHEY, SVGAGI. CDR3 amino acids: CASSYGTGESGNTIYF. CDR3 DNA: TGTGCCAGCAGTTACGGGACAGGGGAATCTGGAAACACCATATATTTT.

This clone was seen a handful of times. The chain joins TRBV5-6 to TRBJ2-1; TRBD2 might be the D (5 bases). This CDR3 has 15 amino acids. With 0 bases removed from V and 8 bases from J, the gap between germline ends came to 15 bases. CDR1 SGHDT and CDR2 YYEEEE come from the germline V gene. The CDR3 bases are TGTGCCAGCAGCTTGGGAATTACTAAAGCGGATGAGCAGTTCTTC. The encoded protein is CASSLGITKADEQFF. The entire variable domain, with the rest obtained from reference TRBV5-6 and TRBJ2-1, is as follows: DAGVTQSPTHLIKTRGQQVTLRCSPKSGHDTVSWYQQALGQGPQFIFQYYEEEERQRGNFPDRFSGHQFPNYSSELNVNALLLGDSALYLCASSLGITKADEQFFGPGTRLTVL.

V is TRBV4-1 and J is TRBJ1-4; D might be TRBD1 (5 bases). Germline lookup yields CDR1 MGHRA and CDR2 YSYEKL. The CDR3 has 15 amino acids. The V end lost 1 base, the J end lost 4 bases, and 10 bases lay between the germline ends. CDR3 protein: CASSQGGGGNEKLFF. The CDR3 bases are TGCGCCAGCAGCCAAGGGGGCGGGGGTAATGAAAAACTGTTTTTT.

The chain employs TRBV4-3 and TRBJ1-2; 8 bases line up with TRBD1. Trimming at V came to 4 bases and at J to 4 bases, leaving 8 bases not matched to a gene. The CDR3 covers 15 residues. Germline V lookup: CDR1 LGHNA, CDR2 YSLEER. In nucleotides, the CDR3 is TGCGCCAGCAGCCGCCGGGACAGGCTTTTCTATGGCTACACCTTC. Encoded protein: CASSRRDRLFYGYTF.

The chain employs TRBV11-2 and TRBJ1-2; TRBD1 might be the D (5 bases). The V gene lost 1 base and the J gene lost 4 bases, with 10 bases spanning the gap. Germline CDR1 is SGHAT and CDR2 is FQNNGV. This CDR3 is 14 amino acids long. The CDR3 coding sequence is TGTGCCAGCAGCTTAGTAAGGGGTTTCTATGGCTACACCTTC. It codes for CASSLVRGFYGYTF.

This clone is labeled medium-sized (0.01 to 0.1%). The chain is built from TRBV27 and TRBJ1-3; tentatively, D is TRBD1 (6 bases). Germline CDR1 reads MNHEY; CDR2 reads SMNVEV (reference sequence). V was shortened by 5 bases and J by 0 bases, with 17 bases between the two germline ends. This CDR3 has 17 amino acids. The DNA for the CDR3 is TGTGCCAGCAGTCTCACGGGAGGACAGAGCTCTGGAAACACCATATATTTT. Amino acid sequence: CASSLTGGQSSGNTIYF.

Within the sample, this clone is medium-sized. The V gene is TRBV16, the J gene TRBJ2-7; no clear D. The CDR3 loop spans 13 amino acids. Germline loops: CDR1 KGHSY, CDR2 FQNENV. V lost 2 bases and J 3 bases, leaving 8 bases between the germline ends. Written as DNA, the CDR3 is TGTGCCAGCAGCCAAATGTCACTCTACGAGCAGTACTTC. It codes for CASSQMSLYEQYF.

The V gene is TRBV4-1, the J gene TRBJ2-4, with a tentative D call TRBD1 (6 bases). V dropped 6 bases and J dropped 9 bases, with 30 bases sitting between them. Germline-derived CDR1 and CDR2 are MGHRA and YSYEKL. The CDR3 length is 18 residues. The CDR3 DNA follows: TGCGCCAGCAGTTCACGCAAAATCTCCAAGAGTGGGACATTCATTCAGTACTTC. Translation gives CASSSRKISKSGTFIQYF.

The chain's CDR3 is CSVEGGPPYEQYF. The CDR3 DNA sequence: TGCAGCGTTGAAGGGGGGCCCCCCTACGAGCAGTACTTC. The chain carries TRBV29-1 and TRBJ2-7; the D gene is possibly TRBD1 (6 bases). Germline V lookup: CDR1 SQVTM, CDR2 ANQGSEA. Trimming cost V 1 base and J 2 bases, with 9 bases left between them. This CDR3 is 13 amino acids long.

This clone is labeled medium-sized. The chain is built from TRBV7-9 and TRBJ2-7, with D possibly being TRBD2 (7 bases). The CDR3 has 14 residues. The germline V gene encodes CDR1 SEHNR and CDR2 FQNEAQ (reference sequence). V was shortened by 3 bases and J by 4 bases, with 13 bases between the two germline ends. The CDR3 spells CASSFGGGAYEQYF. CDR3 nucleotides: TGTGCCAGCAGCTTTGGAGGGGGGGCGTACGAGCAGTACTTC.

In this sample, this clone turned up a few times. This chain uses TRBV6-6 with TRBJ1-6; a weak D match, TRBD1 (6 bases). Deletions cut 8 bases from V and 3 bases from J, with 17 bases between. Germline V gene lookup returns CDR1 MNHNY and CDR2 SVGAGI (reference sequence). The CDR3 spans 16 residues. CDR3 sequence reads: CASGSDRRVYNSPLHF. The CDR3 DNA sequence: TGTGCCAGCGGATCGGACAGAAGGGTCTATAATTCACCCCTCCACTTT.

This clone occurred a few times. The chain's CDR3 is CASSSTGLNTEAFF. The CDR3 coding sequence is TGTGCCAGCAGCTCGACAGGTTTGAACACTGAAGCTTTCTTT. The J gene is TRBJ1-1, the V gene TRBV11-2, with D tentatively TRBD1 (6 bases). This CDR3 has 14 amino acids. Germline CDR1 SGHAT, CDR2 FQNNGV. Trimming removed 4 bases at V and 0 bases at J, with 9 bases between.

The gene calls are TRBV27 and TRBJ1-2; 9 bases are a match to TRBD1. The germline CDR1 and CDR2 sequences are MNHEY and SMNVEV (reference sequence). This CDR3 comprises 14 residues. The V and J ends lost 6 bases and 8 bases, in that order; junction bases with no gene match: 10. The DNA for the CDR3 is TGTGCCAGCAGGACAGGGGGTACCTATGAAGGCTACACCTTC. Protein product: CASRTGGTYEGYTF.

The V gene is TRBV27, the J gene TRBJ2-5, with 10 nucleotides matching TRBD1. The last part of the DNA fits TRBJ2-7 better; the J call may be wrong. Germline V gives CDR1 MNHEY, CDR2 SMNVEV (reference sequence). CDR3 length equals 13 residues. Written as DNA, the CDR3 is TGTGCCAGCATAGGGACAGGGGCCTACGAGCAGTACTTC. Its protein is CASIGTGAYEQYF.

In this sample, this clone turned up a few times. The genes are TRBV6-1 and TRBJ2-7; D might be TRBD1 (6 bases). From germline, CDR1 is MNHNS and CDR2 SASEGT. The CDR3 is 15 amino acids. V was cut by 1 base and J by 1 base, with 11 bases left in between. The CDR3 spells CASSEEADSSYEQYF. The CDR3 DNA reads as TGTGCCAGCAGTGAAGAGGCGGACAGTTCCTACGAGCAGTACTTC.

The rearrangement joins TRBV27 to TRBJ1-1; no clear D gene. The germline V and J ends were trimmed by 6 bases and 3 bases, with 14 bases remaining between them. The CDR3 covers 14 residues. Germline assignment: CDR1 MNHEY and CDR2 SMNVEV (reference sequence). The CDR3 region is CASSLNLADTEAFF. As DNA, the CDR3 is TGTGCCAGCAGCCTGAACTTAGCGGACACTGAAGCTTTCTTT.

The chain uses TRBV13 and TRBJ2-3, with TRBD2 matching 7 bases. The CDR3 sequence is 13 residues long. The germline gives CDR1 PRHDT, CDR2 FYEKMQ (reference sequence). J lost 9 bases, V lost 3 bases, and 6 bases had no gene match. The CDR3: CASSFRGSPTQYF. For the CDR3, the DNA is TGTGCCAGCAGCTTTCGCGGGAGCCCGACGCAGTATTTT.

The chain recombines TRBV27 with TRBJ2-7; D remains unclear. Trimming stripped 3 bases from V and 0 bases from J, with 6 bases between. There are 13 residues in the CDR3. CDR1 and CDR2 (germline): MNHEY, SMNVEV (reference sequence). The CDR3 DNA sequence: TGTGCCAGCAGTTTCGCGAGCTCCTACGAGCAGTACTTC. Translating gives CASSFASSYEQYF.

This clone was detected a few times. This chain uses TRBV27 with TRBJ1-1; 8 nucleotides align to TRBD1. V shed 1 base, J shed 6 bases, and the junction held 4 bases outside the gene matches. Germline-derived CDR1 and CDR2 are MNHEY and SMNVEV (reference sequence). This CDR3 spans 14 amino acids. The CDR3 sequence is CASSLYQGAAEAFF. The DNA of the CDR3 is TGTGCCAGCAGTTTATACCAGGGGGCGGCTGAAGCTTTCTTT.

The rearrangement uses TRBV2 and TRBJ2-1, with 8 nucleotides matching TRBD2. After removal of 5 bases from V and 7 bases from J, the junction contained 4 bases not matched to a gene. CDR1 is SNHLY and CDR2 is FYNNEI in the germline V gene. This CDR3 is built from 13 residues. The CDR3 bases are TGTGCCAGCAGTATCCCGGGAGGGAATGAGCAGTTCTTC. Protein: CASSIPGGNEQFF. Full variable domain (missing parts from reference TRBV2 and TRBJ2-1): EPEVTQTPSHQVTQMGQEVILRCVPISNHLYFYWYRQILGQKVEFLVSFYNNEISEKSEIFDDQFSVERPDGSNFTLKIRSTKLEDSAMYFCASSIPGGNEQFFGPGTRLTVL.

The chain carries TRBV11-3 and TRBJ2-2, with 7 nucleotides matching TRBD2. CDR1 is SGHNT and CDR2 is YENEEA in the germline V gene. The CDR3 length is 16 residues. V shed 5 bases and J 7 bases; nucleotides not matched to a gene: 13. Here the CDR3 DNA reads TGTGCCAGCAGCGAACGACTAGGGGAGGGAGTCGGGGAGCTGTTTTTT. Its translation: CASSERLGEGVGELFF.

The chain joins TRBV7-2 to TRBJ2-3, with 7 bases lining up with TRBD1. CDR1 and CDR2 (germline): SGHTA, FQGNSA. The V segment lost 5 bases and the J segment 5 bases; nucleotides outside the gene matches: 7. The CDR3 totals 14 residues. The CDR3 DNA reads as TGTGCCAGCAGCCGCTACCAGGGGGAAGATACGCAGTATTTT. As protein: CASSRYQGEDTQYF.

This clone is labeled as medium-sized. This rearrangement joins TRBV4-3 to TRBJ1-3; 7 positions agree with TRBD1. The germline CDR1 and CDR2 sequences are LGHNA and YSLEER. The trim removed 1 base at V and 0 bases at J, leaving 3 bases unmatched. The CDR3 runs to 16 residues. CDR3 region: CASSQGTGTSGNTIYF. The CDR3 coding sequence is TGCGCCAGCAGCCAAGGGACAGGAACCTCTGGAAACACCATATATTTT.

The chain couples TRBV7-2 to TRBJ2-7; D is ambiguous. Germline loops: CDR1 SGHTA, CDR2 FQGNSA. The CDR3 extends over 13 amino acids. The V end lost 5 bases, the J end lost 4 bases, and 12 bases lay between the germline ends. The CDR3 is CASSLIPLYEQYF. CDR3 DNA sequence: TGTGCCAGCAGCCTAATCCCGTTATACGAGCAGTACTTC.

This clone was seen only a few times. V and J are TRBV4-3 and TRBJ2-2; TRBD2 is a possible D gene (6 bases). Trimming stripped 2 bases from V and 5 bases from J, with 9 bases between. Per the germline V gene, CDR1 is LGHNA and CDR2 is YSLEER. The CDR3 contains 14 residues. CDR3 residues: CASSQWSGTGELFF. Here the CDR3 DNA reads TGCGCCAGCAGCCAATGGAGCGGGACCGGGGAGCTGTTTTTT.

The CDR3 sequence is CASSSFNTEAFF. The CDR3 nucleotides read TGTGCCAGCAGCAGCTTTAACACTGAAGCTTTCTTT. V gene TRBV9 combines with J gene TRBJ1-1, with unresolved D. Trimming removed 4 bases from V and 2 bases from J, with 6 bases in between. The CDR3 covers 12 residues. Per the germline V gene, CDR1 is SGDLS and CDR2 is YYNGEE.

This clone was recorded a few times. In nucleotides, the CDR3 is TGTGCCAGCAGCCAAGATTTTTGGGGGCCCGGGGAGCTGTTTTTT. Encoded protein: CASSQDFWGPGELFF. V usage is TRBV14 and J usage is TRBJ2-2; D might be TRBD1 (6 bases). V lost 0 bases and J lost 6, with 11 bases in between. Per the germline V gene, CDR1 is SGHDN and CDR2 is FVKESK. The CDR3 extends over 15 amino acids.